This T cell receptor (beta chain) originates from a study of shared clonotypes between healthy human individuals. Regarding the study as a whole: Deeper or shallower sequencing was expected to change how clonotypes are shared among donors. Clonotypes not shared had lower generation probabilities than those common to all four donors. Only blood was sampled; tissue repertoires likely differ.

V dropped 0 bases and J dropped 2; count of bases not matched to a gene: 2. The CDR3 is 15 amino acids. The germline V gene has CDR1 LGHNA and CDR2 YNFKEQ. Repertoires were generated with immunoSEQ multiplex PCR, while TCRdb's copy carries only in-frame clones and drops some. The sample holds around 300,000 clones, around nine tenths seen once. This clone has only one observation. Its matching antigen is unknown. Every contributor of samples was a Caucasian grown-up residing in Nashville, Tennessee. The origin of this receptor is a man between 18 and 29 years old in good health. Sample: memory CD8+ T cells sorted from blood. Indicated subset: CD45RO+ cells pooled with CCR7-negative TemRA cells. This rearrangement joins TRBV4-2 to TRBJ2-5, with 8 bases fitting TRBD2. For the CDR3, the DNA is TGTGCCAGCAGCCAAGATCGGGGGGGGCAAGAGACCCAGTACTTC. Its translation: CASSQDRGGQETQYF.